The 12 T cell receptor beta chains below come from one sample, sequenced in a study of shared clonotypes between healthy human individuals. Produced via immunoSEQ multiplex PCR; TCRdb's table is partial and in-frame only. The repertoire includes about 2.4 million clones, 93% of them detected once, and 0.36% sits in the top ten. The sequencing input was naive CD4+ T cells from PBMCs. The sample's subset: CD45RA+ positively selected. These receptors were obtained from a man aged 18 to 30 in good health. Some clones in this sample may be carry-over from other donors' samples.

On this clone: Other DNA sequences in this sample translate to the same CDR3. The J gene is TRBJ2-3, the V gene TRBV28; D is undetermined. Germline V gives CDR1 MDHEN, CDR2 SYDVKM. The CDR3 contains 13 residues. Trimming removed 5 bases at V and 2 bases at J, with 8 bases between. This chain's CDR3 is CASSRTSTDTQYF. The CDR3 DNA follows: TGTGCCAGCAGTCGAACGTCCACAGATACGCAGTATTTT.

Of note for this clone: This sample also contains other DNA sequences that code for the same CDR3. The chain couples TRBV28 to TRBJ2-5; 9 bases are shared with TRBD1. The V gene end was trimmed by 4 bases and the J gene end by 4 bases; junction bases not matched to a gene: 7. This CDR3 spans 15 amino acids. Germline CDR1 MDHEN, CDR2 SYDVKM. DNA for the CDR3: TGTGCCAGCAGTTCGGGACAGGGCGGGGGAGAGACCCAGTACTTC. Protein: CASSSGQGGGETQYF.

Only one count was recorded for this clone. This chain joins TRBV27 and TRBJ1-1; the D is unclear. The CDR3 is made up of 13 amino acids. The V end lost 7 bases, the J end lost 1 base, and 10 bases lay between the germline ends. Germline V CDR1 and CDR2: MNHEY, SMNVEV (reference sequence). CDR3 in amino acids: CASTPKGNTEAFF. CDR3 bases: TGTGCCAGCACCCCGAAGGGGAACACTGAAGCTTTCTTT.

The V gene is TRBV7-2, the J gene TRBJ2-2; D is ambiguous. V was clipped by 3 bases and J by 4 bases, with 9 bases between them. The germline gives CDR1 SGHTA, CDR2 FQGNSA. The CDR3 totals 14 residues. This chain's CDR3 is CASSFVGITGELFF. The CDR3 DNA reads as TGTGCCAGCAGCTTTGTAGGAATCACCGGGGAGCTGTTTTTT.

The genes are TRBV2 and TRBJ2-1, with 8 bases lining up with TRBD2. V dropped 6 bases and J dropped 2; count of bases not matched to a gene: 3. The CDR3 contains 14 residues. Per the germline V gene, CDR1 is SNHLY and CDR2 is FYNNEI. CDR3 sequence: CASSGGAAYNEQFF. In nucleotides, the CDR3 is TGTGCCAGCAGCGGGGGGGCAGCCTACAATGAGCAGTTCTTC.

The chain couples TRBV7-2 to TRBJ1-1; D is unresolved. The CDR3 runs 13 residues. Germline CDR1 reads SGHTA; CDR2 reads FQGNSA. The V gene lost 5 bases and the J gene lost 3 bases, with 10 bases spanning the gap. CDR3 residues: CASSPRLDTEAFF. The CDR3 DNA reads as TGTGCCAGCAGCCCACGCCTGGACACTGAAGCTTTCTTT.

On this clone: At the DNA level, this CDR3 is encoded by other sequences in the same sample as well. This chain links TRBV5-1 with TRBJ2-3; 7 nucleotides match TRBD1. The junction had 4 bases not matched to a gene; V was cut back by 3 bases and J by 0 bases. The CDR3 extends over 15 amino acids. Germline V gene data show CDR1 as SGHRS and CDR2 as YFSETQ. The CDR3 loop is CASSSQTGSTDTQYF. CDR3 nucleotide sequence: TGCGCCAGCAGCTCCCAGACAGGGAGCACAGATACGCAGTATTTT.

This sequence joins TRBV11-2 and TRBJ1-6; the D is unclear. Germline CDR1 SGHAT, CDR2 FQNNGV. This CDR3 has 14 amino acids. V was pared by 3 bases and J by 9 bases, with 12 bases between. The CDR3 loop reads CASSFAGGSSPLHF. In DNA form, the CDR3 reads TGTGCCAGCAGCTTTGCCGGCGGTAGTTCACCCCTCCACTTT.

The CDR3 loop reads CASSQFDKRLKNIQYF. As DNA, the CDR3 is TGTGCCAGCAGCCAGTTCGACAAGCGTTTAAAAAACATTCAGTACTTC. This chain connects TRBV4-2 to TRBJ2-4; D call uncertain. The germline gives CDR1 LGHNA, CDR2 YNFKEQ. This CDR3 has 16 amino acids. Between the trimmed V and J ends, which lost 3 bases and 4 bases, there was a span of 16 bases.

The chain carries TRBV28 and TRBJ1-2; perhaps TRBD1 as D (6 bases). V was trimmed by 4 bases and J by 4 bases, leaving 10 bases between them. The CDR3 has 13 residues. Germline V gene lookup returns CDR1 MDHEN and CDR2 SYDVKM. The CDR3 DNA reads TGTGCCAGCAGTTGGGAGGGGGGCTATGGCTACACCTTC. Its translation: CASSWEGGYGYTF.

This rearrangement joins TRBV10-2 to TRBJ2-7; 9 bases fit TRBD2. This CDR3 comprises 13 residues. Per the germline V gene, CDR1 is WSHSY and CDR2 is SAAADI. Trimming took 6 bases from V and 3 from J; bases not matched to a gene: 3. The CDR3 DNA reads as TGCGCCAGCAGGGTTAGCGGGAGCTACGAGCAGTACTTC. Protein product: CASRVSGSYEQYF.

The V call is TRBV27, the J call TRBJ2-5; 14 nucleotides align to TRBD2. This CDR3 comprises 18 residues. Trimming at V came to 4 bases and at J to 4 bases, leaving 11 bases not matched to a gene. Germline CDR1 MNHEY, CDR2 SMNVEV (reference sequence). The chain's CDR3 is CASSSKGLAGVGGETQYF. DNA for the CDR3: TGTGCCAGCAGTTCCAAGGGACTAGCGGGAGTGGGGGGAGAGACCCAGTACTTC.